The sequence of this T cell receptor beta chain was determined in a study of T cells in Graves' hyperthyroidism and ophthalmopathy. Inclusion characteristics of ophthalmopathy patients comprised a Clinical Activity Score of at least 3, a NOSPECS grade of at least 4, and duration under 3 months. In its sample, this clonotype was seen many times. There were TCR beta CDR3 regions amplified from RNA transcripts. An initial round of RT-PCR targeting the TCR CDR3 relied on the HTBI primer set. One entry per CDR3 protein, called by TCRdb with MiXCR from the multiplex PCR reads. The sample carries about 59,000 distinct CDR3 sequences, about 50% recorded once. The CDR3 covers 13 residues. Germline V lookup: CDR1 SGHRS, CDR2 YFSETQ. The V gene end was trimmed by 6 bases and the J gene end by 3 bases; junction bases not matched to a gene: 4.

The material sequenced was blood. This receptor was taken from a woman aged 55-70 years with Graves' ophthalmopathy. The J gene is TRBJ2-7, the V gene TRBV5-1; TRBD1 agrees at 9 bases. The CDR3 loop reads CASTGTGFYEQYF. Written as DNA, the CDR3 is TGCGCCAGCACCGGGACAGGGTTCTACGAGCAGTACTTC.